Listed below are T cell receptor beta chains from one sample, sequenced in a study of T cell responses to AZD1222 COVID-19 vaccine. The assay was immunoSEQ multiplex PCR, and TCRdb's table has in-frame clones only and misses some. The sample gives about 200,000 clones, roughly 94% of which show up once; 1.7% is in the top ten. Material: peripheral blood, obtained 28 days after the second dose of the MenACWY control vaccine. These receptors were taken from an adult who received the MenACWY meningococcal vaccine as a control. Each CDR3 is given with its conserved first and last residue. Each record gives: V gene, clone size, J gene, D gene, CDR3 protein, CDR3 DNA. D genes are given only for firm matches. Expanded clones are given a class, and other clones once, few, many or no size at all.

V gene: TRBV6-6
clone size: .
J gene: TRBJ2-1
D gene: .
CDR3 protein: CASSLPLGQSERGHTHNEQFF
CDR3 DNA: TGTGCCAGCAGCCTACCTTTAGGACAGTCAGAGAGAGGCCACACACACAATGAGCAGTTCTTC

V gene: TRBV23-1
clone size: .
J gene: TRBJ2-3
D gene: .
CDR3 protein: CASSQSRSRTDTQYF
CDR3 DNA: TGCGCCAGCAGTCAATCGCGATCGCGAACAGATACGCAGTATTTT

V gene: TRBV7-9
clone size: .
J gene: TRBJ1-5
D gene: .
CDR3 protein: CASSFGNQPQHF
CDR3 DNA: TGTGCCAGCAGCTTCGGAAATCAGCCCCAGCATTTT

V gene: TRBV19
clone size: once
J gene: TRBJ1-2
D gene: .
CDR3 protein: CASSPLGTSNYGYTF
CDR3 DNA: TGTGCCAGCTCCCCTTTGGGGACTTCTAACTATGGCTACACCTTC

V gene: TRBV28
clone size: .
J gene: TRBJ2-7
D gene: .
CDR3 protein: CASSYDFNIRNPYEQYF
CDR3 DNA: TGTGCCAGCAGCTATGATTTCAACATAAGAAACCCCTACGAGCAGTACTTC

V gene: TRBV30
clone size: .
J gene: TRBJ2-7
D gene: TRBD1
CDR3 protein: CAWKRQGIDYEQYF
CDR3 DNA: TGTGCCTGGAAACGACAGGGCATCGACTACGAGCAGTACTTC

V gene: TRBV27
clone size: .
J gene: TRBJ1-2
D gene: .
CDR3 protein: CASSFRSANYGYTF
CDR3 DNA: TGTGCCAGCAGTTTTAGATCAGCTAACTATGGCTACACCTTC

V gene: TRBV7-3
clone size: .
J gene: TRBJ1-4
D gene: .
CDR3 protein: CASSFIQQGGEKLFF
CDR3 DNA: TGTGCCAGCAGCTTCATCCAGCAGGGTGGTGAAAAACTGTTTTTT

V gene: TRBV27
clone size: .
J gene: TRBJ1-4
D gene: .
CDR3 protein: CASSLTLDNEKLFF
CDR3 DNA: TGTGCCAGCAGTTTAACACTGGATAATGAAAAACTGTTTTTT

V gene: TRBV7-6
clone size: .
J gene: TRBJ1-2
D gene: .
CDR3 protein: CASSLEAAGGYTF
CDR3 DNA: TGTGCCAGCAGCTTAGAGGCCGCGGGGGGCTACACCTTC

V gene: TRBV15
clone size: .
J gene: TRBJ1-4
D gene: .
CDR3 protein: CATSRVGSKTEKLFF
CDR3 DNA: TGTGCCACCAGCAGAGTGGGCAGCAAAACAGAAAAACTGTTTTTT

V gene: TRBV5-4
clone size: .
J gene: TRBJ2-7
D gene: .
CDR3 protein: CASSLAGGGEEQYF
CDR3 DNA: TGTGCCAGCAGCTTGGCAGGTGGAGGGGAAGAGCAGTACTTC

V gene: TRBV6-5
clone size: .
J gene: TRBJ2-7
D gene: TRBD1
CDR3 protein: CASSPPGTDYLEQYF
CDR3 DNA: TGTGCCAGCAGTCCCCCCGGGACAGACTATCTCGAGCAGTACTTC

V gene: TRBV2
clone size: .
J gene: TRBJ1-3
D gene: TRBD1
CDR3 protein: CASSRDRVSGNTIYF
CDR3 DNA: TGTGCCAGCAGCCGGGACAGGGTGTCTGGAAACACCATATATTTT